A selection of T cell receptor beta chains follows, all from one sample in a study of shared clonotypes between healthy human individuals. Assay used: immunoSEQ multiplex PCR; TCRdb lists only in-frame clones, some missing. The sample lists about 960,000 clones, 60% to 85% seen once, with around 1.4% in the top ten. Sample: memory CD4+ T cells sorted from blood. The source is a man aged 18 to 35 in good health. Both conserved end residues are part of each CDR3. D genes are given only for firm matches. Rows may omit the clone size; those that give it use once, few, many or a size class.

CASSVQRANSPLHF	TGTGCCAGCAGTGTTCAGAGGGCTAATTCACCCCTCCACTTT	-	TRBV2	TRBJ1-6	-
CASSLGSAGGTEAFF	TGCGCCAGCAGCTTGGGCTCAGCGGGGGGTACTGAAGCTTTCTTT	-	TRBV5-1	TRBJ1-1	-
CASSQERYTGGTDTQYF	TGCGCCAGCAGCCAAGAGAGGTATACAGGGGGCACAGATACGCAGTATTTT	TRBD1	TRBV4-1	TRBJ2-3	once
CASRDLRTGVNNEQFF	TGCGCCAGCAGGGATCTCAGGACAGGGGTAAACAATGAGCAGTTCTTC	TRBD1	TRBV10-2	TRBJ2-1	-
CAWSPTGTSYNEQFF	TGTGCCTGGAGTCCGACAGGCACTTCCTACAATGAGCAGTTCTTC	-	TRBV30	TRBJ2-1	-
CASSLAGGAYNEQFF	TGTGCCAGCAGTCTTGCAGGGGGCGCCTACAATGAGCAGTTCTTC	TRBD1	TRBV5-4	TRBJ2-1	-
CSVGPPTSGNNEQFF	TGCAGCGTTGGGCCCCCCACTAGCGGAAACAATGAGCAGTTCTTC	TRBD2	TRBV29-1	TRBJ2-1	-
CASSLLSSVNDEQFF	TGTGCCAGCAGCTTGCTGTCTAGCGTTAACGATGAGCAGTTCTTC	-	TRBV5-6	TRBJ2-1	-
CASSTGLAGSEQYF	TGTGCCAGTAGTACGGGACTAGCGGGAAGCGAGCAGTACTTC	TRBD2	TRBV19	TRBJ2-7	-
CSVRNGPGNQPQHF	TGCAGCGTTCGTAACGGGCCAGGCAATCAGCCCCAGCATTTT	-	TRBV29-1	TRBJ1-5	many
CASSFILGETQYF	TGTGCCAGCAGCTTCATCTTAGGGGAGACCCAGTACTTC	-	TRBV28	TRBJ2-5	-
CASSDSIHGYTF	TGTGCCAGCTCGGACAGTATCCATGGCTACACCTTC	-	TRBV6-4	TRBJ1-2	once
CASRDTVTGELFF	TGTGCCAGCAGGGACACGGTCACCGGGGAGCTGTTTTTT	-	TRBV6-6	TRBJ2-2	-
CAWSGGHGYTF	TGTGCCTGGAGTGGGGGACATGGCTACACCTTC	-	TRBV30	TRBJ1-2	-
CSAPTSGSTDTQYF	TGCAGCGCTCCGACTAGCGGGAGCACAGATACGCAGTATTTT	TRBD2	TRBV29-1	TRBJ2-3	-
CASSPPAFRLAGVTDTDTQYF	TGTGCCAGCAGCCCGCCGGCCTTTCGGCTAGCGGGGGTCACCGACACAGATACGCAGTATTTT	TRBD2	TRBV13	TRBJ2-3	-
CASSRDRGHHEQYF	TGTGCCTCGTCCCGGGACAGGGGGCATCACGAGCAGTACTTC	TRBD1	TRBV30	TRBJ2-7	-
CASTLLRGPYEQYF	TGTGCCAGCACCCTCCTCCGGGGGCCGTACGAGCAGTACTTC	-	TRBV28	TRBJ2-7	-
CASSFFAGDYEQYF	TGTGCCAGCAGTTTTTTTGCGGGGGACTACGAGCAGTACTTC	TRBD2	TRBV27	TRBJ2-7	-
CASSDLGALAPFYEQYF	TGCGCCAGCAGTGACCTTGGAGCCCTAGCCCCTTTCTACGAGCAGTACTTC	-	TRBV10-2	TRBJ2-7	-
CASSPGQGFGELFF	TGTGCCAGCAGCCCCGGGCAGGGGTTCGGGGAGCTGTTTTTT	-	TRBV7-2	TRBJ2-2	few
CASSTGVSNQPQHF	TGTGCCAGTAGTACAGGGGTGAGCAATCAGCCCCAGCATTTT	-	TRBV19	TRBJ1-5	few
CASSSASSGEFMTQYF	TGCGCCAGCAGCTCGGCGTCTAGCGGGGAATTCATGACCCAGTACTTC	TRBD2	TRBV5-1	TRBJ2-5	once
CASMTAPGGYTF	TGTGCCAGCATGACAGCCCCCGGGGGCTACACCTTC	-	TRBV28	TRBJ1-2	few
CASRLGDRGFNEQFF	TGTGCCAGCAGACTAGGGGACAGGGGATTCAATGAGCAGTTCTTC	TRBD1	TRBV5-6	TRBJ2-1	-
CASSFAGSNQPQHF	TGTGCCAGCAGCTTCGCAGGGAGCAATCAGCCCCAGCATTTT	-	TRBV5-6	TRBJ1-5	-
CAWVYGDRLGYTF	TGTGCCTGGGTGTATGGGGACCGATTAGGCTACACCTTC	-	TRBV30	TRBJ1-2	-
CASRLMGLAGEGNNEQFF	TGTGCAAGTCGCTTGATGGGACTAGCGGGAGAAGGAAACAATGAGCAGTTCTTC	-	TRBV12-2	TRBJ2-1	-
CASSSQQGARGYTF	TGTGCCAGCAGCTCCCAACAGGGGGCGAGAGGCTACACCTTC	TRBD1	TRBV11-2	TRBJ1-2	-
CASSIQGEVWETQYF	TGTGCCAGCAGCATACAGGGCGAGGTTTGGGAGACCCAGTACTTC	-	TRBV27	TRBJ2-5	-
CASSSEPGLGRYEQYF	TGTGCCAGCAGCTCAGAACCGGGACTGGGCAGGTACGAGCAGTACTTC	-	TRBV7-9	TRBJ2-7	-
CASSLAVTAGGFYEQYF	TGTGCCAGCAGCTTGGCGGTTACAGCGGGAGGGTTCTACGAGCAGTACTTC	TRBD2	TRBV5-4	TRBJ2-7	few
CASGLREHDEQYF	TGTGCTAGTGGTTTGCGGGAGCACGACGAGCAGTACTTC	-	TRBV12-5	TRBJ2-7	-
CASSLALAGTTDTQYF	TGCGCCAGCAGCTTGGCGCTAGCGGGGACCACAGATACGCAGTATTTT	TRBD2	TRBV5-1	TRBJ2-3	-
CASSLGAYNSPLHF	TGTGCCAGCAGCCTCGGGGCCTATAATTCACCCCTCCACTTT	-	TRBV6-5	TRBJ1-6	-
CASSLRQGANGANVLTF	TGTGCCAGCAGCTTGAGACAGGGGGCGAACGGGGCCAACGTCCTGACTTTC	TRBD1	TRBV5-6	TRBJ2-6	-
CASSLEGALKSHGYTF	TGTGCCAGCAGTTTAGAGGGGGCCTTAAAAAGCCATGGCTACACCTTC	TRBD1	TRBV28	TRBJ1-2	-
CASSIGFGRGYEQYF	TGTGCCAGTAGTATAGGATTCGGGAGGGGATACGAGCAGTACTTC	TRBD2	TRBV19	TRBJ2-7	-
CASGRVGSYEQYF	TGTGCCAGTGGTCGTGTGGGGTCCTACGAGCAGTACTTC	-	TRBV19	TRBJ2-7	few
CASATDRGQYLGTDTQYF	TGTGCCAGCGCGACCGACAGGGGGCAGTATTTGGGCACAGATACGCAGTATTTT	TRBD1	TRBV28	TRBJ2-3	-
CSGSGQGDIQETQYF	TGCAGCGGTTCTGGGCAGGGAGATATCCAAGAGACCCAGTACTTC	-	TRBV29-1	TRBJ2-5	-
CASSGISPSTDTQYF	TGTGCCAGCAGTGGTATCAGCCCTAGCACAGATACGCAGTATTTT	-	TRBV6-1	TRBJ2-3	-
CASSAGGRALFAQYF	TGTGCCAGCAGTGCCGGCGGGAGGGCCTTGTTTGCGCAGTATTTT	TRBD2	TRBV2	TRBJ2-3	-
CASSLRGNTEAFF	TGTGCCAGCAGCTTACGGGGGAACACTGAAGCTTTCTTT	-	TRBV5-4	TRBJ1-1	-
CASSTDETEAF	TGTGCCAGCAGCACCGACGAGACAGAGGCCTTC	-	TRBV7-9	TRBJ1-2	-
CASSLGNTVSEQYF	TGTGCCAGCAGCTTGGGGAACACAGTCAGCGAGCAGTACTTC	-	TRBV11-2	TRBJ2-7	-
CASLGGLLAKNIQYF	TGTGCCAGCTTGGGGGGCCTTCTAGCCAAAAACATTCAGTACTTC	-	TRBV6-1	TRBJ2-4	once
CASSYSGHVAEKLFF	TGTGCCAGCAGTTACAGTGGACATGTCGCTGAAAAACTGTTTTTT	-	TRBV6-5	TRBJ1-4	-
CASSLGLPAYEQYF	TGTGCCAGCAGTTTGGGACTGCCAGCCTACGAGCAGTACTTC	-	TRBV27	TRBJ2-7	few